The clone carrying this T cell receptor beta chain was picked up a small number of times. Antigen: not known. This record belongs to a study of radiotherapy plus CTLA-4 blockade in lung cancer. About the study: For approximately 17% of patients, objective responses occurred, and about 30% had disease control.

The V and J ends lost 0 bases and 4 bases, in that order; junction bases with no gene match: 5. The V gene's germline CDR1 is SGHTA and CDR2 FQGTGA. This CDR3 comprises 16 residues. Study-level results: Dynamics of early blood T cell clones, together with interferon-beta, were reportedly the best predictors of response.

Profiled with immunoSEQ multiplex PCR; TCRdb holds only in-frame clones, not every one. The table records about 77,000 clones, roughly 74% of them present only once. The receptor's source is a human donor with non-small cell lung cancer whose response to radiotherapy plus ipilimumab could not be evaluated. The chain recombines TRBV7-3 with TRBJ2-1; 8 nucleotides line up with TRBD2. Sequences were derived from peripheral blood, sampled from a patient treated with radiotherapy plus ipilimumab. DNA of the CDR3: TGTGCCAGCAGCTTAACGCCCTCTAGCGGGTACAATGAGCAGTTCTTC. Translation: CASSLTPSSGYNEQFF.